This T cell receptor (beta chain) was retrieved from a study of blood T cell repertoires in COVID-19. Source study methods: Counts of nucleated cells, estimated from reference gene primer amplification, were obtained. TCRdb's copy holds only in-frame clones and misses some; the assay was immunoSEQ multiplex PCR. V and J calls and clone size follow that table, whereas D and trimming were derived from the DNA. Of 180,000 or so clones listed, roughly 84% were seen once; the top ten hold around a sixth. Germline CDR1 reads MNHEY; CDR2 reads SVGAGI. V dropped 6 bases and J dropped 3 bases, with 13 bases sitting between them. The CDR3 contains 14 residues. Seattle enrolled patients during active infection and tracked them longitudinally.

The specimen was peripheral blood. This TCR was sampled from a person between 70 and 80 years old with COVID-19, enrolled during active disease. V and J are TRBV6-5 and TRBJ2-3, with a weak D call TRBD1 (5 bases). The CDR3 protein is CASRRNRMTDTQYF. In DNA form, the CDR3 reads TGTGCCAGCAGACGTAACAGGATGACAGATACGCAGTATTTT.